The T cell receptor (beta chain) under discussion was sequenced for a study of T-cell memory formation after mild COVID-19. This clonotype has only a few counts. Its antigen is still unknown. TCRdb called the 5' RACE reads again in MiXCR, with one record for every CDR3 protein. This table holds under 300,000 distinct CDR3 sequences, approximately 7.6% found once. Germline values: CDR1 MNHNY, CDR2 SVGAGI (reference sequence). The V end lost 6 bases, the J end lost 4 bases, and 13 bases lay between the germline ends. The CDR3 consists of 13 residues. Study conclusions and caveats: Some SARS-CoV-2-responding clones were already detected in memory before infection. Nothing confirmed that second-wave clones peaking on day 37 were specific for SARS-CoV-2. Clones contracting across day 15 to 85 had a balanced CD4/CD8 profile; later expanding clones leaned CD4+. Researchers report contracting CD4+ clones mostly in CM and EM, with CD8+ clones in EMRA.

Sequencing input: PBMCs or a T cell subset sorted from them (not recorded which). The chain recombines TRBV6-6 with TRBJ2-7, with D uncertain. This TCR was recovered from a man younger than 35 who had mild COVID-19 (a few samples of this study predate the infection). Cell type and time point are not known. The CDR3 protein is CASSTPWEYEQYF. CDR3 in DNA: TGTGCCAGCAGCACCCCATGGGAATACGAGCAGTACTTC.